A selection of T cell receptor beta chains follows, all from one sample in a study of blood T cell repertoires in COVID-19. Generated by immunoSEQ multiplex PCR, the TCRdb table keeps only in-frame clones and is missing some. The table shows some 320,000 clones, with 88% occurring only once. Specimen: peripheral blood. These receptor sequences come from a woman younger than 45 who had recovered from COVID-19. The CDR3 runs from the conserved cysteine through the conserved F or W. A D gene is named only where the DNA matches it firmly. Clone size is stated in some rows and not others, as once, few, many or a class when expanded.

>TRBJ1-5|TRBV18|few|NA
CASSPPTGGDQPQHF
TGTGCCAGCTCACCACCTACGGGAGGTGATCAGCCCCAGCATTTT
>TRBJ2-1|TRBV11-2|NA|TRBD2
CASSLEIAGGIEQFF
TGTGCCAGCAGCTTAGAAATAGCGGGGGGCATTGAGCAGTTCTTC
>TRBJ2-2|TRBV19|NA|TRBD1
CASSMLRGTGTIDGELFF
TGTGCCAGTAGTATGTTACGGGGGACAGGGACGATCGACGGGGAGCTGTTTTTT
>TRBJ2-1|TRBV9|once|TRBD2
CASSVGPSGTLLVF
TGTGCCAGCAGCGTAGGGCCTAGCGGGACCCTACTGGTCTTC
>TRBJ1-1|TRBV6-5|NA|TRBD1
CASEQGTEAFF
TGTGCCAGCGAACAGGGGACTGAAGCTTTCTTT
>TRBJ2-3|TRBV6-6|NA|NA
CASSYRAGATDTQYF
TGTGCCAGCAGTTACCGGGCGGGGGCCACAGATACGCAGTATTTT
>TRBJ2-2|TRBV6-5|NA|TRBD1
CASRPDRGLVGELFF
TGTGCCAGCAGGCCCGACAGGGGGCTGGTCGGGGAGCTGTTTTTT
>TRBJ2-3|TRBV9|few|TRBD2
CASSVLAGPTDTQYF
TGTGCCAGCAGCGTACTAGCGGGGCCCACAGATACGCAGTATTTT
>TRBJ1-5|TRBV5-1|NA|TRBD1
CASRPGTGVNQPQHF
TGCGCCAGCAGGCCGGGGACAGGGGTCAATCAGCCCCAGCATTTT
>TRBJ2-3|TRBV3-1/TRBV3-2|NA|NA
CASSRRDGGTQYF
TGTGCCAGCAGCCGTCGAGACGGGGGTACGCAGTATTTT
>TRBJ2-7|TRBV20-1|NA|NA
CSASPATKTYEQYF
TGCAGTGCTAGTCCGGCGACTAAAACCTACGAGCAGTACTTC
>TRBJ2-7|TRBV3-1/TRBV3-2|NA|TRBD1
CASSSTSDRYEGEQYF
TGTGCCAGCAGCTCAACCTCGGACAGGTATGAAGGCGAGCAGTACTTC
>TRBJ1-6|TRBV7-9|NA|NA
CASSPAGGRGSPLHF
TGTGCCAGCAGCCCCGCGGGGGGGCGCGGTTCACCCCTCCACTTT
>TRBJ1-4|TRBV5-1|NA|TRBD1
CASSFQTGGADEKLFF
TGCGCCAGCAGCTTCCAAACAGGGGGCGCGGATGAAAAACTGTTTTTT
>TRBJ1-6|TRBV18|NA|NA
CASSPPGEGRDSPLHF
TGTGCCAGCTCACCACCGGGGGAGGGAAGGGATTCACCCCTCCACTTT
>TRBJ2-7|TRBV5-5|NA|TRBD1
CASSFGTGEGEQYF
TGTGCCAGCAGCTTCGGGACAGGGGAAGGAGAGCAGTACTTC
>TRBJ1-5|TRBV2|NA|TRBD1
CASLGTGGNQPQHF
TGTGCCAGCCTAGGGACAGGGGGAAATCAGCCCCAGCATTTT
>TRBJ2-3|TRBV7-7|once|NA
CASSLEFQPGVKQYF
TGTGCCAGCAGCTTAGAGTTTCAGCCCGGGGTAAAGCAGTATTTT
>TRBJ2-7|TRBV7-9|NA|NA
CASRDSSYEQYF
TGTGCCAGCAGGGACAGCTCCTACGAGCAGTACTTC
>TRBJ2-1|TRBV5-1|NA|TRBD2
CASSLGTSYNEQFF
TGCGCCAGCAGCTTGGGGACTAGCTACAATGAGCAGTTCTTC
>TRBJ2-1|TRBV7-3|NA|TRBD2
CASSRGGPYNEQFF
TGTGCCAGCAGCCGCGGGGGGCCCTACAATGAGCAGTTCTTC
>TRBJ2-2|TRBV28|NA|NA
CASSLSTNTGELFF
TGTGCCAGCAGTTTATCCACGAACACCGGGGAGCTGTTTTTT
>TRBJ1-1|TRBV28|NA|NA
CASSSHGGGNTEAFF
TGTGCCAGCAGTTCCCACGGGGGGGGGAACACTGAAGCTTTCTTT
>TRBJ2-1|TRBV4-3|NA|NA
CASSRERDSFYTEQFF
TGCGCCAGCAGCCGGGAACGGGACTCCTTTTACACGGAGCAGTTCTTC
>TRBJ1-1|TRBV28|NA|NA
CASSQTVTYTEAFF
TGTGCCAGCTCACAGACAGTGACCTACACTGAAGCTTTCTTT
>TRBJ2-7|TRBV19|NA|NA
CASSTGPTYEQYF
TGTGCCAGTTCGACAGGCCCTACCTACGAGCAGTACTTC
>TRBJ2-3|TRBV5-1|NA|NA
CASSLAVRSTDTQYF
TGCGCCAGCAGCTTGGCTGTCCGTAGCACAGATACGCAGTATTTT
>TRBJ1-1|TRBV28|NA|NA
CASSLRHGNTEAFF
TGTGCCAGCAGTTTGAGGCACGGGAACACTGAAGCTTTCTTT
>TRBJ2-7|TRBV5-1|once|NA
CASSRTGGPSYEQYF
TGCGCCAGCAGCAGGACCGGGGGGCCCTCCTACGAGCAGTACTTC
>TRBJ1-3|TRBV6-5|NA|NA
CASSYSGAGGNTIYF
TGTGCCAGCAGTTACTCAGGGGCGGGAGGAAACACCATATATTTT
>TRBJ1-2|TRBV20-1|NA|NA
CEGGGNYGYTF
TGTGAAGGGGGGGGCAACTATGGCTACACCTTC
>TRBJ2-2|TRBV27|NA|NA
CASSLVTGTGELFF
TGTGCCAGCAGTTTAGTTACGGGGACCGGGGAGCTGTTTTTT
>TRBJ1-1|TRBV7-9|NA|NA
CASSLNLAGPKNTEAFF
TGTGCCAGCAGCTTAAACTTAGCGGGACCGAAGAACACTGAAGCTTTCTTT
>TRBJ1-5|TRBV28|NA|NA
CATHAGEYQPQHF
TGTGCCACTCACGCAGGGGAGTATCAGCCCCAGCATTTT
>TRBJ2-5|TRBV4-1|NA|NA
CASSQDNRRGETQYF
TGCGCCAGCAGCCAAGATAATCGCAGGGGCGAGACCCAGTACTTC
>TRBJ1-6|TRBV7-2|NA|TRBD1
CASSLQPTGGRSALHF
TGTGCCAGCAGCTTACAACCGACAGGGGGCAGGTCGGCCCTCCACTTT
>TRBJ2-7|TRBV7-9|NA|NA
CASSLAESGYEQYF
TGTGCCAGCAGCTTAGCTGAGAGCGGCTACGAGCAGTACTTC
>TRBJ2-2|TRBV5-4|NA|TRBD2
CASSLVLAGTYTGELFF
TGTGCCAGCAGCTTGGTACTAGCGGGGACCTACACCGGGGAGCTGTTTTTT
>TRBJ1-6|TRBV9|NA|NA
CASSTDKYSPLHF
TGTGCCAGCAGCACCGACAAGTATTCACCCCTCCACTTT
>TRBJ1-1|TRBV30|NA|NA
CAWSVQGSSEAFF
TGTGCCTGGAGTGTACAGGGTTCCTCTGAAGCTTTCTTT
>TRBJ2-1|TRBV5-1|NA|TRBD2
CASSLLAGGHNEQFF
TGCGCCAGCAGCTTACTAGCGGGGGGGCATAATGAGCAGTTCTTC
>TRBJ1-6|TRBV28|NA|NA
CASSLSHSPLHF
TGTGCCAGCAGTTTAAGCCATTCACCCCTCCACTTT
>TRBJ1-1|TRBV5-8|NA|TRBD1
CASSLRDRDTEAFF
TGTGCCAGCAGCTTACGAGACAGGGACACTGAAGCTTTCTTT
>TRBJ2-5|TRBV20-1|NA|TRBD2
CSASTSGGPWETQYF
TGCAGTGCGAGTACTAGCGGGGGGCCATGGGAGACCCAGTACTTC
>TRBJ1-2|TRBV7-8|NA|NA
CASSSQGYGYTF
TGTGCCAGCAGCTCGCAGGGATATGGCTACACCTTC
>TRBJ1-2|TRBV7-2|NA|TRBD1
CASSTHGQGYGYTF
TGTGCCAGCAGCACCCACGGACAGGGTTATGGCTACACCTTC
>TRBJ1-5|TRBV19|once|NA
CATRLHGDGQPQHF
TGTGCCACCCGACTTCACGGGGATGGGCAGCCCCAGCATTTT
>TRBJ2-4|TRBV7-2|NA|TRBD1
CASSLGQDFIAKNIQYF
TGTGCCAGCAGCCTTGGACAGGACTTCATAGCCAAAAACATTCAGTACTTC
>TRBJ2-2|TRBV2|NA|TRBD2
CARSGTSFVAGELFF
TGTGCCAGGTCCGGGACTAGCTTCGTCGCCGGGGAGCTGTTTTTT
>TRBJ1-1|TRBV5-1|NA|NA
CASRPAGQNTEAFF
TGCGCCAGCAGACCAGCGGGACAAAACACTGAAGCTTTCTTT
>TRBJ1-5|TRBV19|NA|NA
CASSIQNRGNQPQHF
TGTGCCAGTAGTATTCAGAACCGGGGCAATCAGCCCCAGCATTTT
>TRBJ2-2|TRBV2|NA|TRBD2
CASGGLVHTGELFF
TGTGCCAGCGGGGGACTAGTGCACACCGGGGAGCTGTTTTTT
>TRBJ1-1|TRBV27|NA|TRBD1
CASSLQWTGENTEAFF
TGTGCCAGCAGCCTCCAATGGACAGGCGAGAACACTGAAGCTTTCTTT
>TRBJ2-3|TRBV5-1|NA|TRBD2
CASSSGTSGGSTDTQYF
TGCGCCAGCAGCTCCGGGACTAGCGGGGGCAGCACAGATACGCAGTATTTT
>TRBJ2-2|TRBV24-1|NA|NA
CATSDLLQGDTGELFF
TGTGCCACCAGTGATTTGCTGCAGGGTGACACCGGGGAGCTGTTTTTT